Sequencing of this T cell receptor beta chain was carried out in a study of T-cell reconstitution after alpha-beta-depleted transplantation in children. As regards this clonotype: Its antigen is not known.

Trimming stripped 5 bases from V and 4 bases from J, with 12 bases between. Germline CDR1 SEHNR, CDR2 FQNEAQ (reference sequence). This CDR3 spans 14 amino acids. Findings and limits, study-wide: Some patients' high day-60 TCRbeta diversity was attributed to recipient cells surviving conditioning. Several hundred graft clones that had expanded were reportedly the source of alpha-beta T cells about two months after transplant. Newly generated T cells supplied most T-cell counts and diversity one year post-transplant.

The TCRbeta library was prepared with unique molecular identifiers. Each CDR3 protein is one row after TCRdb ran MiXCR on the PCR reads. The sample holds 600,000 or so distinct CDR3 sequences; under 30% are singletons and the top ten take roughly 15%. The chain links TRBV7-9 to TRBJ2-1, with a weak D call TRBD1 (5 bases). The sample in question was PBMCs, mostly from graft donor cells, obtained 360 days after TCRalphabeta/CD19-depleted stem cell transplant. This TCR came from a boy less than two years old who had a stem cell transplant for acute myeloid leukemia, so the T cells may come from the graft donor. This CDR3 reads CASSQSDRYNEQFF. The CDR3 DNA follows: TGTGCCAGCAGCCAATCCGACAGATACAATGAGCAGTTCTTC.